The 30 T cell receptor beta chains reported below all come from one sample, sequenced in a study of Graves' ophthalmopathy and Graves' hyperthyroidism. The authors amplified TCR beta CDR3 regions from RNA transcripts. First-round RT-PCR employed HTBI primers, with a second-round multiplex PCR after it. One entry per CDR3 protein results from TCRdb running MiXCR on the multiplex PCR reads. The sample holds about 640,000 distinct CDR3 sequences, under 50% seen once. Sequencing was performed on peripheral blood. These receptor sequences come from an adult man with Graves' ophthalmopathy.

The J gene is TRBJ2-7, the V gene TRBV2, with TRBD2 identical over 14 bases. CDR1 and CDR2 from the germline V gene are SNHLY and FYNNEI. The ends lost 9 bases at V and 0 bases at J; junction bases unmatched: 7. This CDR3 has 16 residues. The CDR3 coding sequence is TGTGCCAGAGGGTCTGGACTAGCGGGGGGCTCCTACGAGCAGTACTTC. Encoded protein: CARGSGLAGGSYEQYF.

Ten or more counts support this clonotype. The J gene is TRBJ2-5, the V gene TRBV7-8; TRBD2 is a possible D gene (6 bases). Germline V gene lookup returns CDR1 SGHVS and CDR2 FQNEAQ. The CDR3 runs to 14 residues. V was trimmed by 4 bases and J by 0 bases, leaving 9 bases between them. CDR3 sequence reads: CASSSRGNQETQYF. The CDR3 DNA reads TGTGCCAGCAGCTCCCGCGGGAACCAAGAGACCCAGTACTTC. The full variable domain, rest sourced from reference TRBV7-8 and TRBJ2-5, is GAGVSQSPRYKVAKRGQDVALRCDPISGHVSLFWYQQALGQGPEFLTYFQNEAQLDKSGLPSDRFFAERPEGSVSTLKIQRTQQEDSAVYLCASSSRGNQETQYFGPGTRLLVL.

The chain combines TRBV6-2 or TRBV6-3 with TRBJ2-5, with TRBD1 identical over 7 bases. The trim removed 2 bases at V and 3 bases at J, leaving 9 bases unmatched. The germline gives CDR1 MNHEY, CDR2 SVGEGT. The CDR3 extends over 16 amino acids. The CDR3 DNA reads TGTGCCAGCAGTTACCCATCCCAGACAGGGAAAGAGACCCAGTACTTC. Its protein product is CASSYPSQTGKETQYF.

This clonotype has a count of ten or more. The rearrangement links TRBV2 to TRBJ2-7; D unresolved. Germline CDR1 SNHLY, CDR2 FYNNEI. This CDR3 has 11 residues. The V and J ends lost 6 bases and 3 bases respectively, with 6 bases between them. The CDR3 DNA reads as TGTGCCAGCAGGGAGCTCTACGAGCAGTACTTC. It specifies CASRELYEQYF. The whole variable domain, filled in from reference TRBV2 and TRBJ2-7, reads EPEVTQTPSHQVTQMGQEVILRCVPISNHLYFYWYRQILGQKVEFLVSFYNNEISEKSEIFDDQFSVERPDGSNFTLKIRSTKLEDSAMYFCASRELYEQYFGPGTRLTVT.

The rearrangement uses TRBV25-1 and TRBJ1-6, with TRBD1 matching over 7 bases. V was pared by 1 base and J by 7 bases, with 1 base of the junction left unmatched. The CDR3 consists of 14 residues. Germline V CDR1 and CDR2: MGHDK, SYGVNS. CDR3 DNA: TGTGCCAGCAGTGAATCAGGGGGGAATTCACCCCTCCACTTT. Translated: CASSESGGNSPLHF.

This clonotype came up many times. This chain uses TRBV2 with TRBJ1-2, with D uncertain. This CDR3 has 14 amino acids. Trimming left V 5 bases short and J 4 bases short, with 14 bases between. Germline V CDR1 and CDR2: SNHLY, FYNNEI. Written as DNA, the CDR3 is TGTGCCAGCAGTCTCGCCTCGGTCATCTATGGCTACACCTTC. As protein: CASSLASVIYGYTF.

This clonotype was recorded only once. No conserved phenylalanine or tryptophan ends this CDR3, so it is likely a read error. V and J are TRBV20-1 and TRBJ2-5, with 7 bases matching TRBD2. This CDR3 is built from 14 residues. V trimming: 5 bases; J trimming: 3 bases; junction bases outside the gene matches: 9. Germline V gives CDR1 DFQATT, CDR2 SNEGSKA (reference sequence). CDR3 protein: CSAPRLAVEETQYC. The DNA of the CDR3 is TGCAGTGCTCCTCGACTAGCCGTTGAAGAGACCCAGTACTGC.

This clonotype appeared many times. The chain uses TRBV7-8 and TRBJ2-5, with D tentatively TRBD2 (5 bases). CDR1 and CDR2 from the germline V gene are SGHVS and FQNEAQ. This CDR3 region has 14 residues. V was shortened by 5 bases and J by 4 bases, with 14 bases between the two germline ends. The CDR3 is CASSVDPSGETQYF. The CDR3 region has the DNA TGTGCCAGCAGCGTGGACCCCAGCGGAGAGACCCAGTACTTC.

V and J are TRBV7-2 and TRBJ2-7; D gene ambiguous. Trimming removed 5 bases at V and 2 bases at J, with 13 bases between. The CDR3 loop spans 14 amino acids. Germline CDR1 and CDR2: SGHTA and FQGNSA. The CDR3 here is CASSSVLGTYEQYF. The CDR3 DNA follows: TGTGCCAGCAGCAGCGTTCTGGGGACCTACGAGCAGTACTTC.

The gene calls are TRBV6-1 and TRBJ1-1, with D possibly matching TRBD1 (5 bases). CDR1 MNHNS and CDR2 SASEGT come from the germline V gene. The V end lost 8 bases, the J end lost 0 bases, and 16 bases lay between the germline ends. The length of the CDR3 is 15 residues. The CDR3: CASSTTGDLNTEAFF. As DNA, the CDR3 is TGTGCCAGCTCCACCACGGGGGACTTGAACACTGAAGCTTTCTTT.

The table lists this clonotype with a count of one. The chain links TRBV5-6 to TRBJ2-5, with unresolved D. The CDR3 is 15 residues long. Trimming took off 0 bases at V and 2 bases at J, with 11 bases between the two ends. Germline V gives CDR1 SGHDT, CDR2 YYEEEE. The CDR3 protein is CASSLVSRVQETQYF. The CDR3 DNA sequence: TGTGCCAGCAGCTTGGTATCTCGCGTTCAAGAGACCCAGTACTTC.

The gene calls are TRBV10-3 and TRBJ1-1; D gene uncertain. V was pared by 6 bases and J by 2 bases, with 7 bases between. The germline V gene encodes CDR1 ENHRY and CDR2 SYGVKD. The CDR3 is made up of 12 amino acids. CDR3 loop: CAIRAGNTEAFF. CDR3 DNA: TGTGCCATCAGGGCAGGCAACACTGAAGCTTTCTTT.

V gene TRBV4-1 combines with J gene TRBJ1-1; D is uncertain. The CDR3 has 17 residues. CDR1 and CDR2 (germline): MGHRA, YSYEKL. V gave up 0 bases and J gave up 8 bases, with 22 bases separating them. CDR3: CASSQDRLERRAIEAFF. CDR3 in DNA: TGCGCCAGCAGCCAAGATCGGTTGGAGCGACGGGCGATCGAAGCTTTCTTT.

The chain joins TRBV2 to TRBJ2-5; weak D call: TRBD1 (6 bases). CDR3 length equals 12 residues. In germline, CDR1 is SNHLY, CDR2 FYNNEI. V was pared by 11 bases and J by 5 bases, with 15 bases between. CDR3 sequence (DNA): TGTGCCTCACACAGGGTTGTGGAGACCCAGTACTTC. It yields the protein CASHRVVETQYF.

The J gene is TRBJ1-5, the V gene TRBV19; D not certain. This CDR3 comprises 14 residues. Germline lookup yields CDR1 LNHDA and CDR2 SQIVND (reference sequence). The V and J ends lost 7 bases and 11 bases respectively, with 21 bases between them. The CDR3 loop is CASTMAGARGTQHF. The CDR3, as DNA: TGTGCCAGTACCATGGCCGGCGCTCGGGGTACCCAGCATTTT. The whole variable domain, remainder taken from reference TRBV19 and TRBJ1-5, is DGGITQSPKYLFRKEGQNVTLSCEQNLNHDAMYWYRQDPGQGLRLIYYSQIVNDFQKGDIAEGYSVSREKKESFPLTVTSAQKNPTAFYLCASTMAGARGTQHFGDGTRLSIL.

This clonotype has ten or more counts. The genes are TRBV5-1 and TRBJ2-5; TRBD1 matches at 10 bases. Germline V gene data show CDR1 as SGHRS and CDR2 as YFSETQ. The V segment lost 4 bases and the J segment 1 base; nucleotides outside the gene matches: 4. This CDR3 spans 15 amino acids. The CDR3 sequence: CASSVGQGRQETQYF. In DNA, the CDR3 is TGCGCCAGCAGCGTGGGACAGGGGCGCCAAGAGACCCAGTACTTC.

At least ten counts were recorded for this clonotype. The chain is built from TRBV4-2 and TRBJ2-7; 7 bases agree with TRBD1. Germline CDR1 LGHNA, CDR2 YNFKEQ. V gave up 0 bases and J gave up 3 bases; unmatched junction bases: 5. The length of the CDR3 is 15 residues. CDR3 amino acids: CASSQEDGTVYEQYF. As DNA, the CDR3 is TGTGCCAGCAGCCAAGAGGACGGGACAGTCTACGAGCAGTACTTC.

This clonotype was observed a few times. The V gene is TRBV6-6, the J gene TRBJ2-3; possibly TRBD1 for D (6 bases). This CDR3 is 14 amino acids long. CDR1 is MNHNY, CDR2 SVGAGI, per germline (reference sequence). The V gene lost 1 base and the J gene lost 4 bases, with 9 bases spanning the gap. The CDR3 spells CASSYLGAADTQYF. Here the CDR3 DNA reads TGTGCCAGCAGTTACTTGGGGGCTGCAGATACGCAGTATTTT.

The V call is TRBV15, the J call TRBJ1-5, with D uncertain. V shed 3 bases and J shed 3 bases, with 15 bases lying between them. The CDR3 length is 16 residues. Germline-derived CDR1 and CDR2 are LNHNV and YYDKDF (reference sequence). The CDR3 reads CATSSDVGLNNQPQHF. CDR3 bases: TGTGCCACCAGCAGTGATGTAGGGCTGAACAATCAGCCCCAGCATTTT.

This clonotype was observed at least ten times. This chain connects TRBV11-2 to TRBJ1-1; D is perhaps TRBD1 (6 bases). The CDR3 is 14 residues long. Between the trimmed V and J ends, which lost 3 bases and 1 base, there was a span of 9 bases. Germline V gene lookup returns CDR1 SGHAT and CDR2 FQNNGV. CDR3 sequence reads: CASSFDRRNTEAFF. The CDR3 DNA reads as TGTGCCAGCAGCTTCGACAGGCGGAACACTGAAGCTTTCTTT.

There are a few counts of this clonotype. The chain uses TRBV7-3 and TRBJ2-5, with 10 bases matching TRBD2. The CDR3 contains 18 residues. Germline CDR1 reads SGHTA; CDR2 reads FQGTGA. J was trimmed by 2 bases and V by 2 bases; bases with no gene match: 11. For the CDR3, the DNA is TGTGCCAGCAGCTTAGAGGGAGGTTTTAGCGGGGGGCAAGAGACCCAGTACTTC. It is translated as CASSLEGGFSGGQETQYF.

The chain recombines TRBV6-6 with TRBJ1-6; TRBD1 agrees at 10 bases. The trim removed 5 bases at V and 0 bases at J, leaving 7 bases unmatched. Germline CDR1 MNHNY, CDR2 SVGAGI (reference sequence). The CDR3 is 18 amino acids. The DNA for the CDR3 is TGTGCCAGCAGTGTTGGGACAGGGGCTCTCTCCTATAATTCACCCCTCCACTTT. It codes for CASSVGTGALSYNSPLHF.

This clonotype has a count of ten or more. This chain uses TRBV6-6 with TRBJ2-7, with no clear D. The CDR3 contains 12 residues. V lost 2 bases and J 3 bases, leaving 5 bases between the germline ends. The V gene's germline CDR1 is MNHNY and CDR2 SVGAGI (reference sequence). CDR3 DNA sequence: TGTGCCAGCAGTTACGTGGGCTACGAGCAGTACTTC. It yields the protein CASSYVGYEQYF.

Concerning this clonotype itself: Since a much larger clone is just one base distant, this may be a read error. This rearrangement joins TRBV15 to TRBJ2-2; the D call may be TRBD1 or TRBD2 (5 bases each). Germline loops: CDR1 LNHNV, CDR2 YYDKDF (reference sequence). The CDR3 consists of 17 residues. CDR3 sequence: CATSRDFDSANTGELLF. In nucleotides, the CDR3 is TGTGCCACCAGCAGAGATTTCGACAGTGCGAACACCGGGGAGCTGCTTTTT.

The gene calls are TRBV29-1 and TRBJ1-1; unclear D gene. V lost 3 bases to trimming and J lost 14 bases, with 25 bases between them. The CDR3 loop spans 14 amino acids. Germline assignment: CDR1 SQVTM and CDR2 ANQGSEA. The CDR3 loop is CSVDGSSSYNEQFF. The CDR3 nucleotides read TGCAGCGTTGACGGGAGCTCCTCCTACAATGAGCAGTTCTTT.

The V gene is TRBV7-6, the J gene TRBJ1-5; 7 bases match TRBD1. Germline V CDR1 and CDR2: SGHVS, FNYEAQ. V shed 4 bases and J 5 bases; nucleotides not matched to a gene: 8. CDR3 length: 15 residues. The CDR3 region is CASSSSEGAYQPQHF. The CDR3 DNA reads as TGTGCCAGCAGCTCCTCTGAGGGGGCTTATCAGCCCCAGCATTTT.

This clonotype was counted many times. This sequence joins TRBV19 and TRBJ2-5; D is uncertain. The germline V gene has CDR1 LNHDA and CDR2 SQIVND (reference sequence). The CDR3 runs 15 residues. With 3 bases removed from V and 2 bases from J, the gap between germline ends came to 13 bases. The CDR3 coding sequence is TGTGCCAGTAGTATTATTTCCCGCTCACAAGAGACCCAGTACTTC. It encodes CASSIISRSQETQYF.

This clonotype was seen only a few times. The chain is built from TRBV15 and TRBJ1-6; no definite D call. V dropped 3 bases and J dropped 6 bases, with 24 bases sitting between them. The germline CDR1 and CDR2 sequences are LNHNV and YYDKDF (reference sequence). The CDR3 length is 19 residues. CDR3: CATSSRRSLWAKGNSPLHF. DNA for the CDR3: TGTGCCACCAGCAGTAGAAGGTCACTTTGGGCTAAGGGTAATTCACCCCTCCACTTT.

Note on this clonotype: A much larger clonotype is one base distant, so this may be a read error. The chain links TRBV27 to TRBJ2-7, with 10 bases matching TRBD2. Germline values: CDR1 MNHEY, CDR2 SMNVEV (reference sequence). The length of the CDR3 is 13 residues. The CDR3 DNA reads as TGTGCCGGCAGTGCTAGCGGGAGCCCCGAGCAGTACTTC. Amino acid sequence: CAGSASGSPEQYF.

At least ten counts were recorded for this clonotype. The chain has TRBV24-1 and TRBJ2-2; maybe TRBD2 (5 bases). Germline lookup yields CDR1 KGHDR and CDR2 SFDVKD. The V and J ends lost 5 bases and 0 bases respectively, with 15 bases between them. The length of the CDR3 is 17 residues. For the CDR3, the DNA is TGTGCCACCAGTGGCGGACCTGGACTGACGAACACCGGGGAGCTGTTTTTT. This translates into CATSGGPGLTNTGELFF.